The 5 T cell receptor beta chains presented below share a single source sample, sequenced in a study of blood T cell repertoires in COVID-19. Profiling relied on immunoSEQ multiplex PCR, and the TCRdb table lists in-frame clones only, not all of them. The data contain almost 250,000 clones, around nine tenths of them singletons. Sample: PBMCs or T cells enriched from blood (not recorded which). Receptors originate from a woman aged 50 to 65 who had recovered from COVID-19.

The chain is built from TRBV11-2 and TRBJ1-2; a possible D gene is TRBD1 (6 bases). The V gene lost 4 bases and the J gene lost 2 bases, with 20 bases spanning the gap. This CDR3 contains 17 residues. Germline CDR1 SGHAT, CDR2 FQNNGV. Here the CDR3 DNA reads TGTGCCAGCAGCTCCCTACGTCAGCGAGACAGGAACTATGGCTACACCTTC. It yields the protein CASSSLRQRDRNYGYTF. Drawing the rest from reference TRBV11-2 and TRBJ1-2, the complete variable domain is EAGVAQSPRYKIIEKRQSVAFWCNPISGHATLYWYQQILGQGPKLLIQFQNNGVVDDSQLPKDRFSAERLKGVDSTLKIQPAKLEDSAVYLCASSSLRQRDRNYGYTFGSGTRLTVV.

The chain joins TRBV2 to TRBJ2-2, with 7 positions matching TRBD2. The germline V gene encodes CDR1 SNHLY and CDR2 FYNNEI. This CDR3 is 15 amino acids long. V lost 6 bases to trimming and J lost 3 bases; unmatched junction nucleotides: 7. The CDR3 nucleotides read TGTGCCAGCAGGGAGCGGGAAGCCTACACCGGGGAGCTGTTTTTT. This encodes CASREREAYTGELFF.

The chain recombines TRBV5-1 with TRBJ2-1; D is possibly TRBD1 (5 bases). CDR1 and CDR2 (germline): SGHRS, YFSETQ. The CDR3 spans 13 residues. V was shortened by 4 bases and J by 5 bases, with 10 bases between the two germline ends. The CDR3 reads CASSPQGDNEQFF. The CDR3, as DNA: TGCGCCAGCAGCCCCCAAGGGGACAATGAGCAGTTCTTC.

The chain is built from TRBV11-2 and TRBJ1-5; 8 bases are shared with TRBD1. Germline trimming cut 4 bases from V and 5 bases from J; bases unmatched to any gene: 1. Germline loops: CDR1 SGHAT, CDR2 FQNNGV. The CDR3 consists of 13 residues. The CDR3 bases are TGTGCCAGCAGCTCGGACAGGGATCAGCCCCAGCATTTT. It specifies CASSSDRDQPQHF. The whole variable domain, remainder taken from reference TRBV11-2 and TRBJ1-5, is EAGVAQSPRYKIIEKRQSVAFWCNPISGHATLYWYQQILGQGPKLLIQFQNNGVVDDSQLPKDRFSAERLKGVDSTLKIQPAKLEDSAVYLCASSSDRDQPQHFGDGTRLSIL.

The V gene is TRBV5-8, the J gene TRBJ1-4; possible D gene TRBD1, 6 bases. The CDR3 spans 17 residues. Germline lookup yields CDR1 SGHTS and CDR2 YDEGEE. V was shortened by 4 bases and J by 8 bases, with 24 bases between the two germline ends. DNA of the CDR3: TGTGCCAGCAGCCTTACAATAGGGGGAATATTGCCAGAAAAACTGTTTTTT. Its protein is CASSLTIGGILPEKLFF.